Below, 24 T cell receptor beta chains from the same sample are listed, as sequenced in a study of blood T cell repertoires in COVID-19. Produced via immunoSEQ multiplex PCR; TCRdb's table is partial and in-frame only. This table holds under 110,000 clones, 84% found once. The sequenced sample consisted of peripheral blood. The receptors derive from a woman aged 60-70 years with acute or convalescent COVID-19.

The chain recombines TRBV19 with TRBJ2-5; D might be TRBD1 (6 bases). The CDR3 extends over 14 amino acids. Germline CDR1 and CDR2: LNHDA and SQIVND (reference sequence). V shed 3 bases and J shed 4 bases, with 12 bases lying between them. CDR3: CASSMAGRGETQYF. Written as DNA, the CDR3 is TGTGCCAGTAGTATGGCGGGCAGGGGAGAGACCCAGTACTTC.

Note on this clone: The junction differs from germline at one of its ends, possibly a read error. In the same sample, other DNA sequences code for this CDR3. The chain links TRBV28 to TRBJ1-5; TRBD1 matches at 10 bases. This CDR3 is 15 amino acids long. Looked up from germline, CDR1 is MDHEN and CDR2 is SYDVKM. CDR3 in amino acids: CASSLTGGWNQPQHF. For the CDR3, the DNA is TGTGCCAGTAGTTTGACAGGGGGCTGGAATCAGCCCCAGCATTTT.

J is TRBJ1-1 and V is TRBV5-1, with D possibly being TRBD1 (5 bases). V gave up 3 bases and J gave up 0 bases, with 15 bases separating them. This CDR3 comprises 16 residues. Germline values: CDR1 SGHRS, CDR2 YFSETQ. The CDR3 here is CASSWGSTAMNTEAFF. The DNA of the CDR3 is TGCGCCAGCAGCTGGGGTTCGACAGCCATGAACACTGAAGCTTTCTTT.

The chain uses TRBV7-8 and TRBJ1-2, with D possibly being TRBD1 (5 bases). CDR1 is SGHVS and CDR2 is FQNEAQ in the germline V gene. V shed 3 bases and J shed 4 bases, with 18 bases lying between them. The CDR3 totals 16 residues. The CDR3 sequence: CASSLAGGERGYGYTF. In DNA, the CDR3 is TGTGCCAGCAGCTTGGCCGGGGGTGAGCGGGGCTATGGCTACACCTTC.

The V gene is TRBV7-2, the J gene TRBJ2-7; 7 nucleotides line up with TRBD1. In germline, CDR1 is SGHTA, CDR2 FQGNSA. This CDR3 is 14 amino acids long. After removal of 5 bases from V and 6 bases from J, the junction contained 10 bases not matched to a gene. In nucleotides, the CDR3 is TGTGCCAGCAGCCCGGGACAGTGGATTTCCGAGCAGTACTTC. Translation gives CASSPGQWISEQYF.

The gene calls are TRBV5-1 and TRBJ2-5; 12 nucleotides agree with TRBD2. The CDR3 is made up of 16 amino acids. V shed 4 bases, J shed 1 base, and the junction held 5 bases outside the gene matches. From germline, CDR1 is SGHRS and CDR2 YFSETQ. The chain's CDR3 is CASSTGTSGPQETQYF. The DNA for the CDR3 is TGCGCCAGCAGCACTGGGACTAGCGGGCCCCAAGAGACCCAGTACTTC.

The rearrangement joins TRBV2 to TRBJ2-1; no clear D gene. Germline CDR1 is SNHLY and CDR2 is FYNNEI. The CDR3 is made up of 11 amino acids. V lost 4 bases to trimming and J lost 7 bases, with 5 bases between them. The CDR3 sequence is CASSVSNEQFF. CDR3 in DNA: TGTGCCAGCAGTGTCTCGAATGAGCAGTTCTTC.

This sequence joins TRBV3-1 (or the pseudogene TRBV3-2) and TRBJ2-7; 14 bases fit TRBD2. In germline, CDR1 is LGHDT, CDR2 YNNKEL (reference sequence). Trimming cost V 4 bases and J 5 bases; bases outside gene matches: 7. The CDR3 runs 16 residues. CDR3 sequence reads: CASSPRTSGGRNEQYF. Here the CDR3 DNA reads TGTGCCAGCAGCCCTAGGACTAGCGGGGGGAGGAACGAGCAGTACTTC.

The CDR3: CASSLASTDTQYF. CDR3 DNA: TGCGCCAGCAGCTTGGCTTCTACGGATACGCAGTATTTT. The rearrangement joins TRBV5-1 to TRBJ2-3; D unclear. This CDR3 has 13 residues. From germline, CDR1 is SGHRS and CDR2 YFSETQ. V was clipped by 0 bases and J by 6 bases, with 8 bases between them.

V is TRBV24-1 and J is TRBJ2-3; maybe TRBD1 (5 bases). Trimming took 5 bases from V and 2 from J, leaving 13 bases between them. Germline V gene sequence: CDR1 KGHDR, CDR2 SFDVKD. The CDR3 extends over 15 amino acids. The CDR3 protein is CATSVGAPYTDTQYF. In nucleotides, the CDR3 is TGTGCCACCAGTGTTGGGGCACCATACACAGATACGCAGTATTTT.

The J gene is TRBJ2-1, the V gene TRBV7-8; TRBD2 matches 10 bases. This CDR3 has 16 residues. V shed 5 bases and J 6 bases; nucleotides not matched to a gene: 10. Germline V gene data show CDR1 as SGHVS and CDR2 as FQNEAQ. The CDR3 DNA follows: TGTGCCAGCAGCCGGAGCGGGGGGGCCTCTGGCAATGAGCAGTTCTTC. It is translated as CASSRSGGASGNEQFF.

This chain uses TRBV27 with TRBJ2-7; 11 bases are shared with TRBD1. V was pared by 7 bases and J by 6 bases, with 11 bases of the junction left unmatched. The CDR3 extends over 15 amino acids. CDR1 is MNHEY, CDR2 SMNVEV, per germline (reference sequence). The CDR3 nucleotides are TGTGCCAGCAAGGTTGGGACAGGGGGGATCAGCGAGCAGTACTTC. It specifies CASKVGTGGISEQYF.

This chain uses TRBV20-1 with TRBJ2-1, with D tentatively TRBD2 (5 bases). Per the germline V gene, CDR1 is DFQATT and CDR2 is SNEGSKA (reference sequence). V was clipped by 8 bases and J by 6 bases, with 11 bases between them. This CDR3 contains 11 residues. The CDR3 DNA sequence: TGCAGTCTCTCGGGGATCAATGAGCAGTTCTTC. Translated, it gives CSLSGINEQFF.

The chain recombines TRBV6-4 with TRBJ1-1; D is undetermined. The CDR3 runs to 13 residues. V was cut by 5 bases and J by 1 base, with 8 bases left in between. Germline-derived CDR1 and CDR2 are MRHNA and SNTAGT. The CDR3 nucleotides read TGTGCCAGCAGTCAGATTCCGAACACTGAAGCTTTCTTT. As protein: CASSQIPNTEAFF.

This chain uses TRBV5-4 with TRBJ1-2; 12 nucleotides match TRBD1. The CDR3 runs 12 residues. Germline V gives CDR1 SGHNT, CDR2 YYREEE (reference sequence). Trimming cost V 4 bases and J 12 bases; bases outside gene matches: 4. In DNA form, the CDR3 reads TGTGCCAGCAGCCGGGACAGGGGGCAAAACACCTTC. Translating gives CASSRDRGQNTF.

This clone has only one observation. The CDR3 DNA is TGTGCCAGCAGCAGCCGGGGTACCTACGAGCAGTACTTC. This sequence encodes CASSSRGTYEQYF. This sequence joins TRBV7-2 and TRBJ2-7; tentatively, D is TRBD2 (5 bases). V was trimmed by 5 bases and J by 2 bases, leaving 10 bases between them. CDR3 length: 13 residues. Germline CDR1 is SGHTA and CDR2 is FQGNSA.

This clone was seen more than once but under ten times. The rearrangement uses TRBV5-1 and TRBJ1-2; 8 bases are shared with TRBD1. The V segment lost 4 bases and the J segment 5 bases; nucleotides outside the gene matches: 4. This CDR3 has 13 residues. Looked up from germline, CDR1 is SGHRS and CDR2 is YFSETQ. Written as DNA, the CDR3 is TGCGCCAGCAGCACGGACAGGGAATATGGCTACACCTTC. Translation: CASSTDREYGYTF.

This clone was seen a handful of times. CDR3 DNA: TGTGCCAGCAGCGCCCATTCCGGGACTAGCGGGAGTGAGCAGTTCTTC. Protein product: CASSAHSGTSGSEQFF. This chain links TRBV7-3 with TRBJ2-1; 14 nucleotides agree with TRBD2. Germline CDR1 SGHTA, CDR2 FQGTGA. After removal of 5 bases from V and 9 bases from J, the junction contained 9 bases not matched to a gene. The CDR3 runs 16 residues.

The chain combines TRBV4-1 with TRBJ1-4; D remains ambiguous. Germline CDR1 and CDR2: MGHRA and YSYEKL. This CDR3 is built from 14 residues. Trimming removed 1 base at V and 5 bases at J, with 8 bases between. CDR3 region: CASSQAGRNEKLFF. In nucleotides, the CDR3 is TGCGCCAGCAGCCAAGCTGGCCGAAATGAAAAACTGTTTTTT.

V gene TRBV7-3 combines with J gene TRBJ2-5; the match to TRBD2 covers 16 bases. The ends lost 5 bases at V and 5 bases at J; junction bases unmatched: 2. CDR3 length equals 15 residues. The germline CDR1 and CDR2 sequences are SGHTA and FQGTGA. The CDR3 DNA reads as TGTGCCAGCAGCGAGGGACTAGCGGGAGGGGAGACCCAGTACTTC. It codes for CASSEGLAGGETQYF.

CDR3 DNA sequence: TGCGCCAGCAGCCCGGAAGGCTCAGGGGGCGTCTATGGCTACACCTTC. Its translation is CASSPEGSGGVYGYTF. This chain links TRBV5-1 with TRBJ1-2; 8 bases are shared with TRBD1. J lost 4 bases, V lost 4 bases, and 12 bases had no gene match. Germline V gene data show CDR1 as SGHRS and CDR2 as YFSETQ. CDR3 size: 16 residues.

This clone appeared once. CDR3: CASSSDRAPLHF. The CDR3 DNA is TGTGCCAGCAGCTCCGACAGGGCACCCCTCCACTTT. The V gene is TRBV7-9, the J gene TRBJ1-6; 7 nucleotides agree with TRBD1. Germline loops: CDR1 SEHNR, CDR2 FQNEAQ (reference sequence). The CDR3 is 12 residues long. The V segment lost 4 bases and the J segment 11 bases; nucleotides outside the gene matches: 2.

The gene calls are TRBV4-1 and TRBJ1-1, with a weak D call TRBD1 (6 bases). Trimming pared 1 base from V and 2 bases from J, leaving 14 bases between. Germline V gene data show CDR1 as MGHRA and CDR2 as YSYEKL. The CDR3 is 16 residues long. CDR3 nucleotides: TGCGCCAGCAGCCAAGCCAGGGGAGATTCCAACACTGAAGCTTTCTTT. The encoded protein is CASSQARGDSNTEAFF.

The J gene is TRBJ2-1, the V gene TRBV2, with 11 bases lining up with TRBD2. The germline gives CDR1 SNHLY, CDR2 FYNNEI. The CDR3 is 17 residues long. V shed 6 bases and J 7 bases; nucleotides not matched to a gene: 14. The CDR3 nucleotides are TGTGCCAGCAGACCTCCTGGGGGGCTAGCGGGAGGTAATGAGCAGTTCTTC. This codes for CASRPPGGLAGGNEQFF.